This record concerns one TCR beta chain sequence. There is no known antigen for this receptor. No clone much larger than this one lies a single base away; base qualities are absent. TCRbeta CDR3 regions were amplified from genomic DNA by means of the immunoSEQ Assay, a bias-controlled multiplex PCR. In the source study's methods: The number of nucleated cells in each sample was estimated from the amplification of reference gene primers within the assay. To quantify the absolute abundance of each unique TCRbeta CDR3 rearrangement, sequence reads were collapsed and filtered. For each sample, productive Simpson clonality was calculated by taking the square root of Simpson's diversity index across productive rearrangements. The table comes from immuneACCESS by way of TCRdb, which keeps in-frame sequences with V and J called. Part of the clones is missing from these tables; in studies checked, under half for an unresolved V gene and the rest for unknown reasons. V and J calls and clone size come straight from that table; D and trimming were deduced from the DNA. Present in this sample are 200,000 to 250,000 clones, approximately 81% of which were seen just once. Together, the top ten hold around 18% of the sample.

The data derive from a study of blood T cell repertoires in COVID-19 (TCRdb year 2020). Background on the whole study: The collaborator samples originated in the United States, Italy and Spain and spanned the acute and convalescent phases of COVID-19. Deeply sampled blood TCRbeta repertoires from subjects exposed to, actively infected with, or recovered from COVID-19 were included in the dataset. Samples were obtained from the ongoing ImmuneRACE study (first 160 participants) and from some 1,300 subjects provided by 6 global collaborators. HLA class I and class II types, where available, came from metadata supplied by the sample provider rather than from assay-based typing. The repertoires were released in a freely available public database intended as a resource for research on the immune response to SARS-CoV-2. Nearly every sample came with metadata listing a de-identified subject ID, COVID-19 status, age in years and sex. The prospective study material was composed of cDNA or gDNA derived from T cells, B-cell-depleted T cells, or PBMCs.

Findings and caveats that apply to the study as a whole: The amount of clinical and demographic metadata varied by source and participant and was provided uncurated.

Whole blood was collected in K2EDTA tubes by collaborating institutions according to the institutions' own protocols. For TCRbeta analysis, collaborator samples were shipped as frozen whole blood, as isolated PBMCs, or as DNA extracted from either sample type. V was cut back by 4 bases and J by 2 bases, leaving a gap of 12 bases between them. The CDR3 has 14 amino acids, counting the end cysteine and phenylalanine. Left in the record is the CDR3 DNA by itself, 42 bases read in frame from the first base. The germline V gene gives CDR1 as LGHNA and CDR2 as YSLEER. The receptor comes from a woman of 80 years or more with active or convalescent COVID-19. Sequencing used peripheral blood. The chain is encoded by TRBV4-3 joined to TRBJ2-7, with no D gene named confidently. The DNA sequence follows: TGCGCCAGCAGCCCTGGCCCATTGACCTACGAGCAGTACTTC. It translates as CASSPGPLTYEQYF.